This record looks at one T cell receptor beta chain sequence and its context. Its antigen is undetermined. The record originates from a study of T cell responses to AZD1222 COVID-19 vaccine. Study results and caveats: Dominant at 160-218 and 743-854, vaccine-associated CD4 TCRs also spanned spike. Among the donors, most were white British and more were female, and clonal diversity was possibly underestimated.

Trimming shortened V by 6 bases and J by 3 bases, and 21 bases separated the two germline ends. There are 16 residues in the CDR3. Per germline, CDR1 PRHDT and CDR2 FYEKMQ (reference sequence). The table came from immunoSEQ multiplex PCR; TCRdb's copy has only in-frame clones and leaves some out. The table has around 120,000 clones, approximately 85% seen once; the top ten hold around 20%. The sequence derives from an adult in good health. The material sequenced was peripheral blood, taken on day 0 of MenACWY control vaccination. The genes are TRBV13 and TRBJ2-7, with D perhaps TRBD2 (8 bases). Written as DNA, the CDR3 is TGTGCCAGCAGTCCTAGGGGGCTAGCGGGTCTCTACGAGCAGTACTTC. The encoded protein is CASSPRGLAGLYEQYF.